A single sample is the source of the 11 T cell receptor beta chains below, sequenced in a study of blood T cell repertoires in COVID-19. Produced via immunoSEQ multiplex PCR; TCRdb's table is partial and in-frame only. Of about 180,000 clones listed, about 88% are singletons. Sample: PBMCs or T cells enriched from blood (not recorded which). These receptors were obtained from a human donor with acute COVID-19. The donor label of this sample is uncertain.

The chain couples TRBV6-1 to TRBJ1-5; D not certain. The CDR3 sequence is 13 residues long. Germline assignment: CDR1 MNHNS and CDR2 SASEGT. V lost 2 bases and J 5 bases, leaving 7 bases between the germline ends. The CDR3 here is CASSEIGDQPQHF. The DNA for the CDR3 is TGTGCCAGCAGTGAAATAGGAGATCAGCCCCAGCATTTT.

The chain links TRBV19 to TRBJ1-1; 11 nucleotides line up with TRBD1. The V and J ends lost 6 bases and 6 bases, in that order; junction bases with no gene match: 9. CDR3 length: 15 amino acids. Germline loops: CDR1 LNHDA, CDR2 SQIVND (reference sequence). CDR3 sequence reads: CASSTRGQGAAEAFF. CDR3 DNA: TGTGCCAGTAGCACCCGAGGACAGGGGGCTGCTGAAGCTTTCTTT.

CDR3 residues: CASSPTGYSTDTQYF. The CDR3 region has the DNA TGTGCCAGCTCACCGACAGGGTATAGCACAGATACGCAGTATTTT. The chain joins TRBV18 to TRBJ2-3; the match to TRBD1 covers 7 bases. The CDR3 has 15 amino acids. Per germline, CDR1 KGHSH and CDR2 LQKENI. Trimming cost V 3 bases and J 0 bases; bases outside gene matches: 3.

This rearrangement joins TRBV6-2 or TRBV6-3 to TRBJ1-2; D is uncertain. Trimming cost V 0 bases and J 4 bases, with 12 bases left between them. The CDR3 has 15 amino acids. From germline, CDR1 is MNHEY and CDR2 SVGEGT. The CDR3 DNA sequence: TGTGCCAGCAGTTACTCCTCCCAGGTTCCCTATGGCTACACCTTC. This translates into CASSYSSQVPYGYTF.

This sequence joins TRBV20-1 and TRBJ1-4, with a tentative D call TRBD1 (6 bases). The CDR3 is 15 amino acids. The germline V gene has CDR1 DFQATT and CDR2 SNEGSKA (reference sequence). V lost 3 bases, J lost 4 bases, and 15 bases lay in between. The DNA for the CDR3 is TGCAGTGCTAGTTCGGGGGGCTTTAATAATGAAAAACTGTTTTTT. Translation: CSASSGGFNNEKLFF.

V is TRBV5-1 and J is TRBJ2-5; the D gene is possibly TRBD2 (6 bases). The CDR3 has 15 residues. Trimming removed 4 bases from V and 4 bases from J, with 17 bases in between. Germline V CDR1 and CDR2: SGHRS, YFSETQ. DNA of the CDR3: TGCGCCAGCAGCCCCGGGGTAGCCGGGGGAGAGACCCAGTACTTC. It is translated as CASSPGVAGGETQYF.

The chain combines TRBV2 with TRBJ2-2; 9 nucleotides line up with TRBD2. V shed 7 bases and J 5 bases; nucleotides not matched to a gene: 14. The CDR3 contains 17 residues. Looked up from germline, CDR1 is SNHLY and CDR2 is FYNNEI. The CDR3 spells CASKQTSSGMGTGELFF. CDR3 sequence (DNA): TGTGCCAGCAAACAAACGTCTAGCGGGATGGGGACCGGGGAGCTGTTTTTT.

The CDR3 DNA sequence: TGTGCCAGCAGTCTTCAGGGGGGAGGAGACACTGAAGCTTTCTTT. Translated: CASSLQGGGDTEAFF. The genes are TRBV6-6 and TRBJ1-1; 7 bases agree with TRBD1. This CDR3 has 15 amino acids. V lost 5 bases to trimming and J lost 3 bases; unmatched junction nucleotides: 9. The germline gives CDR1 MNHNY, CDR2 SVGAGI (reference sequence).

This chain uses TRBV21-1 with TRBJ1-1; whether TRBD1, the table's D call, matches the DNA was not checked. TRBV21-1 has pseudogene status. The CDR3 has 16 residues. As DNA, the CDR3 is TGTGCCAGCAGCAAGAGGGACAGGGGGCGCGGGACTGAAGCTTTCTTT. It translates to CASSKRDRGRGTEAFF.

CDR3 region: CASSGRQSTPHTEAFF. As DNA, the CDR3 is TGTGCCAGCAGCGGCCGACAGTCTACTCCCCACACTGAAGCTTTCTTT. The V gene is TRBV11-2, the J gene TRBJ1-1; perhaps TRBD1 as D (5 bases). The CDR3 consists of 16 residues. V was trimmed by 5 bases and J by 3 bases, leaving 19 bases between them. The germline gives CDR1 SGHAT, CDR2 FQNNGV.

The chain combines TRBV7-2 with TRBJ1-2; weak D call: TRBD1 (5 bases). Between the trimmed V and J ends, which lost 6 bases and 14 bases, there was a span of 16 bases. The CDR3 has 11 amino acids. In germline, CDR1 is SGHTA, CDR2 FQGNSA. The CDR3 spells CASRRDGGATF. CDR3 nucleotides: TGTGCCAGCAGGCGGGACGGAGGAGCTACCTTC.